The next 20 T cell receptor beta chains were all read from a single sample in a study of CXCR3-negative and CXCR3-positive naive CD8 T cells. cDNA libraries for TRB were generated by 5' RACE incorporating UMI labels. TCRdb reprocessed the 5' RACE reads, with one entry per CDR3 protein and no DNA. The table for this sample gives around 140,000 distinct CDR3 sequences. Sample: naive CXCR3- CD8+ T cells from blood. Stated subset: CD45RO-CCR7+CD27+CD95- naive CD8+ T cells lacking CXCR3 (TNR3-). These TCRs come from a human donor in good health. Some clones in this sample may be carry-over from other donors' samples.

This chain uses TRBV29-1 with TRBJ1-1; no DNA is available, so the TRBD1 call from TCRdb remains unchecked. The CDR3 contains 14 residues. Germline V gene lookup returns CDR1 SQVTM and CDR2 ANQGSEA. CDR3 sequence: CSVDIWTENTEAFF.

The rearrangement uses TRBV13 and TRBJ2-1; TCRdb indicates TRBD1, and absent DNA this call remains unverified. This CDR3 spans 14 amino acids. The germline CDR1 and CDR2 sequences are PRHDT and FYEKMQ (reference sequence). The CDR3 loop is CASSSQAFVNEQFF. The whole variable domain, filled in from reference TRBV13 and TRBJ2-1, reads AAGVIQSPRHLIKEKRETATLKCYPIPRHDTVYWYQQGPGQDPQFLISFYEKMQSDKGSIPDRFSAQQFSDYHSELNMSSLELGDSALYFCASSSQAFVNEQFFGPGTRLTVL.

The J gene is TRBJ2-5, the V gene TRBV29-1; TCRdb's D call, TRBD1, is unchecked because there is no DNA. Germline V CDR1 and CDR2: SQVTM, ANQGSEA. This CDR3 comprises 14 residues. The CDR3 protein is CSVDFPGPAQTQYF.

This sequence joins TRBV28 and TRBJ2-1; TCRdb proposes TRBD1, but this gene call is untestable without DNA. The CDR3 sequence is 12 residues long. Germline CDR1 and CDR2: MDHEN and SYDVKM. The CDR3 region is CASSPGAYEQFF. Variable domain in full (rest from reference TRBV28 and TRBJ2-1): DVKVTQSSRYLVKRTGEKVFLECVQDMDHENMFWYRQDPGLGLRLIYFSYDVKMKEKGDIPEGYSVSREKKERFSLILESASTNQTSMYLCASSPGAYEQFFGPGTRLTVL.

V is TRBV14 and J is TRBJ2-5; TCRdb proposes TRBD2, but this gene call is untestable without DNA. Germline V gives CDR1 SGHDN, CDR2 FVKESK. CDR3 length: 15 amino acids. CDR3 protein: CASSQEPGGIQTQYF.

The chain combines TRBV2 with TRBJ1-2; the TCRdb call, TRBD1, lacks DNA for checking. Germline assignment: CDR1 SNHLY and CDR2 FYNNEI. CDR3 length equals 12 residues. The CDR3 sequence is CATEQGANGYTF.

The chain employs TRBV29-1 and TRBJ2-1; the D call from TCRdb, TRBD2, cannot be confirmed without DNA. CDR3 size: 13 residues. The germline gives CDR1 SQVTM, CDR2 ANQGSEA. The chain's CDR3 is CSTLAGVGNEQFF.

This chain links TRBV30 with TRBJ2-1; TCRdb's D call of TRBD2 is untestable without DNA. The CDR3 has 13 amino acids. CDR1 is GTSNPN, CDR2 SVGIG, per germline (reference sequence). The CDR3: CAWSEVAGGVQFF.

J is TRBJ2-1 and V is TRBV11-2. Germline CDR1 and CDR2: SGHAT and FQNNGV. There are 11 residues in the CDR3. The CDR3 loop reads CASSPQREQFF.

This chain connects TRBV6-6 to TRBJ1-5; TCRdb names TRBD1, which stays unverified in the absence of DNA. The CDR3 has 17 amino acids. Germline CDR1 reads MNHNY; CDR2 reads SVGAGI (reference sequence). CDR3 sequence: CASSYPASPYSNQPQHF.

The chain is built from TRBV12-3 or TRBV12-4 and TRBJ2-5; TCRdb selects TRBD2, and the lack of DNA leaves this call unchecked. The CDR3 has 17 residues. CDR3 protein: CASSHGTSGRAWETQYF.

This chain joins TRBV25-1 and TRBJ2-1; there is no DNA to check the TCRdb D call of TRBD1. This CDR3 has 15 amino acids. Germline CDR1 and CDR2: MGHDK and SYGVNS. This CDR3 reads CASSQTETSYNEQFF.

This chain's CDR3 is CSASYVSGTGLDTQYF. The chain employs TRBV20-1 and TRBJ2-3; TCRdb designates TRBD2, a call that cannot be tested without DNA. CDR3 size: 16 residues. CDR1 is DFQATT, CDR2 SNEGSKA, per germline (reference sequence).

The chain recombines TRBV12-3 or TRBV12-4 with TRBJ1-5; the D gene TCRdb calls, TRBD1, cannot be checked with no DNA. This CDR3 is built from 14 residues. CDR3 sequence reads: CASSFDSSNQPQHF.

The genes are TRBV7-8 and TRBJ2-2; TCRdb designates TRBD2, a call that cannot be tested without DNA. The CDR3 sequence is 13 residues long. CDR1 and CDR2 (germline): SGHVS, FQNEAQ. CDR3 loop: CASQTGLTGELFF.

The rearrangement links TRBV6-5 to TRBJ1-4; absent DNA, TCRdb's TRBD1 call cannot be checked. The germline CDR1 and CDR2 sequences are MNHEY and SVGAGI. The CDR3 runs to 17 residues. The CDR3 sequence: CASAAGTGAPSNEKLFF.

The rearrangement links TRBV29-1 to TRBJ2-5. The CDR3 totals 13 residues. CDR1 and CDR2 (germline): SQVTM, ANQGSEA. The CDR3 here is CSVEGVAEETQYF.

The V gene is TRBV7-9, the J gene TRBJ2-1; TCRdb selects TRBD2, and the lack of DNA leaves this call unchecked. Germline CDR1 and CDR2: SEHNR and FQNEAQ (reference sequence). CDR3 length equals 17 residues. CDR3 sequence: CASSSQRGTHSYNEQFF.

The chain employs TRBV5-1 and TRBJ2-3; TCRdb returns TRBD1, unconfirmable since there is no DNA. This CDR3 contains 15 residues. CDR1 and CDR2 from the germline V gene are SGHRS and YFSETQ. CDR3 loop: CASSLGGRDTDTQYF.

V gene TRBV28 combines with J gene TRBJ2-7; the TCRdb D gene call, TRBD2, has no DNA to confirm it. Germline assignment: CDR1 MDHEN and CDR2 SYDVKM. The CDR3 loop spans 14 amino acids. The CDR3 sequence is CASSLRQGLYEQYF.